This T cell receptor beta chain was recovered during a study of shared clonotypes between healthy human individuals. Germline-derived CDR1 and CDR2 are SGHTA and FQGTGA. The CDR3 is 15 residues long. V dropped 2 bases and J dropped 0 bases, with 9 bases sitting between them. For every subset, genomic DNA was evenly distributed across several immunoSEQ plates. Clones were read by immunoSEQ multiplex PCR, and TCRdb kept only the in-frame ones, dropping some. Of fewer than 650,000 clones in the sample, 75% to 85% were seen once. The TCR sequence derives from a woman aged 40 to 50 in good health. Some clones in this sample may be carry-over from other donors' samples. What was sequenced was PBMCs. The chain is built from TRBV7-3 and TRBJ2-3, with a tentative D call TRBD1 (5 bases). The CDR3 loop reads CASSLQGLSTDTQYF. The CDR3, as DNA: TGTGCCAGCAGCTTACAGGGTCTCAGCACAGATACGCAGTATTTT.